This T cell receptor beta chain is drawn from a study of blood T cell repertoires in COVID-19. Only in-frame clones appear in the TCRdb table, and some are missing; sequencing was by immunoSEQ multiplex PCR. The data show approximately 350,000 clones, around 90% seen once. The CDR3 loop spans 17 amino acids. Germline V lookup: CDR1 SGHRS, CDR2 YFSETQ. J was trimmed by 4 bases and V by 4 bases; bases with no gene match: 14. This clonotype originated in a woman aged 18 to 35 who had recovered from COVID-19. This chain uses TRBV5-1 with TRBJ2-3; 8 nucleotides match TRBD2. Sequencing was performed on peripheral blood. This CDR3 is CASSPWGVAGSPDTQYF. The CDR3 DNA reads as TGCGCCAGCAGCCCTTGGGGAGTAGCGGGATCACCAGATACGCAGTATTTT. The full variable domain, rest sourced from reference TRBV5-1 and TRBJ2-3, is KAGVTQTPRYLIKTRGQQVTLSCSPISGHRSVSWYQQTPGQGLQFLFEYFSETQRNKGNFPGRFSGRQFSNSRSEMNVSTLELGDSALYLCASSPWGVAGSPDTQYFGPGTRLTVL.